This TCR beta chain comes out of a study of CXCR3-negative and CXCR3-positive naive CD8 T cells. Study outcomes and limitations: Comparison of naive subsets found surface CD5 to be comparable, and TCR strength was inferred on the basis of TRB CDR3 properties. Naive CXCR3-negative and CXCR3-positive cells had similar TRBV-TRBJ usage; memory differed. The study found more hydrophobic TRB CDR3s in CXCR3-positive naive cells than in CXCR3-negative naive cells.

The authors prepared UMI-labeled TRB cDNA libraries by 5' RACE. Each CDR3 protein gets one entry in TCRdb, which reprocessed the 5' RACE reads and gives no DNA. Its clone listing holds 120,000 to 150,000 distinct CDR3 sequences. CDR3 length: 13 amino acids. Germline loops: CDR1 MDHEN, CDR2 SYDVKM. Sorts that each held roughly 300,000 cells were run in triplicate for every CD8+ T cell subset. As concerns this clonotype: Its antigen is not known.

V gene TRBV28 combines with J gene TRBJ2-3; TCRdb's assignment of TRBD1 cannot be checked, as there is no DNA. Sequenced input: naive CXCR3+ CD8+ T cells from blood. Subset indicated: CD45RO-CCR7+CD27+CD95- naive CD8+ T cells expressing CXCR3 (TNR3+). The clonotype originates from a human donor in good health. Some clones in this sample may be carry-over from other donors' samples. The CDR3 sequence: CASEGESTDTQYF.